This T cell receptor beta chain was identified in a study of blood T cell repertoires in COVID-19. The CDR3 has 16 residues. Germline V gives CDR1 KGHDR, CDR2 SFDVKD. J gave up 1 base and V 7 bases, and 7 bases lay outside the gene matches. TCRdb's copy holds only in-frame clones and misses some; the assay was immunoSEQ multiplex PCR. The sample includes about 180,000 clones, roughly nine tenths of them seen just once. Material: peripheral blood. The receptor comes from a man in his sixties or seventies with active or convalescent COVID-19. The chain couples TRBV24-1 to TRBJ2-2; 8 bases fit TRBD1. CDR3 bases: TGTGCCACCAGCGAATCCGGGACAGGGAACACCGGGGAGCTGTTTTTT. Residues: CATSESGTGNTGELFF.